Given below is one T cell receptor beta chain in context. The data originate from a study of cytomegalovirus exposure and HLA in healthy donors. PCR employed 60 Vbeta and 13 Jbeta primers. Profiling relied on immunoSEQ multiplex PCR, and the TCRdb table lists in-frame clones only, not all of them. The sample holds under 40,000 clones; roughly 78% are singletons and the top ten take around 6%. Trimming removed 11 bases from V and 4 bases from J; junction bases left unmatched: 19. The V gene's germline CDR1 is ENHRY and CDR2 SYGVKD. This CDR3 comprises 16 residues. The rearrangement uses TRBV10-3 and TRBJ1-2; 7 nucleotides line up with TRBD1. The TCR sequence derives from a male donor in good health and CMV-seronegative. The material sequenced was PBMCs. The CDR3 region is CAAHDRETRTFYGYTF. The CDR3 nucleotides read TGTGCCGCCCATGACAGGGAGACCAGAACCTTCTATGGCTACACCTTC.